The 12 T cell receptor beta chains in this list originate from one sample, sequenced in a study of cytomegalovirus exposure and HLA in healthy donors. Both 60 Vbeta primers and 13 Jbeta primers went into the PCR. Only in-frame clones appear in the TCRdb table, and some are missing; sequencing was by immunoSEQ multiplex PCR. In the table there are more than 150,000 clones, approximately 71% of which are singletons. Sequenced input: PBMCs. Receptors were obtained from a woman aged 40 to 50 in good health and CMV-seropositive.

The chain carries TRBV27 and TRBJ1-5; 9 bases are a match to TRBD1. V trimming: 5 bases; J trimming: 7 bases; junction bases outside the gene matches: 6. The CDR3 consists of 14 residues. Germline V lookup: CDR1 MNHEY, CDR2 SMNVEV (reference sequence). CDR3 DNA sequence: TGTGCCAGCAGTCAACGACAGGGGGTGCAGCCCCAGCATTTT. Translated, it gives CASSQRQGVQPQHF.

CDR3 sequence (DNA): TGTGCCAGCACCGCAGGGGGCGGCGCTTTCTTT. Its translation: CASTAGGGAFF. The V gene is TRBV6-1, the J gene TRBJ1-1, with 8 bases matching TRBD1. After removal of 7 bases from V and 11 bases from J, the junction contained 6 bases not matched to a gene. Germline V CDR1 and CDR2: MNHNS, SASEGT. The CDR3 has 11 amino acids.

The chain uses TRBV6-1 and TRBJ2-5; 8 bases align to TRBD1. V gave up 5 bases and J gave up 5 bases; unmatched junction bases: 10. The CDR3 totals 15 residues. Germline CDR1 reads MNHNS; CDR2 reads SASEGT. The CDR3 DNA reads TGTGCCAGCAGTCATCGACAGGGGCCCAGGGAGACCCAGTACTTC. It is translated as CASSHRQGPRETQYF.

V usage is TRBV27 and J usage is TRBJ2-1, with D possibly TRBD1 on 6 matching bases. V lost 1 base and J lost 10, with 14 bases in between. The length of the CDR3 is 14 residues. CDR1 is MNHEY, CDR2 SMNVEV, per germline (reference sequence). The CDR3 region is CASSLFPGANEQFF. The CDR3 DNA sequence: TGTGCCAGCAGTTTATTTCCAGGGGCGAACGAGCAGTTCTTC.

This chain connects TRBV28 to TRBJ2-7, with D perhaps matching TRBD2 (5 bases). Germline-derived CDR1 and CDR2 are MDHEN and SYDVKM. V was trimmed by 3 bases and J by 2 bases, leaving 14 bases between them. The CDR3 is 15 residues long. For the CDR3, the DNA is TGTGCCAGCAGTTTGGTACAGCTGGGAGCCTACGAGCAGTACTTC. Translated, it gives CASSLVQLGAYEQYF.

CDR3 nucleotides: TGTGCCAGCAGCTTTTCTCTAGCGGGACCTGTCTACGAGCAGTACTTC. Its translation is CASSFSLAGPVYEQYF. This chain connects TRBV13 to TRBJ2-7; TRBD2 matches at 9 bases. J was trimmed by 3 bases and V by 3 bases; bases with no gene match: 9. The germline gives CDR1 PRHDT, CDR2 FYEKMQ (reference sequence). The length of the CDR3 is 16 residues.

The chain couples TRBV5-4 to TRBJ2-5, with D tentatively TRBD2 (5 bases). The J call may be mistaken, given a closer DNA end match to TRBJ2-7. Germline CDR1 SGHNT, CDR2 YYREEE (reference sequence). The CDR3 totals 15 residues. The CDR3 spells CASSLKDRGSYEQYF. Written as DNA, the CDR3 is TGTGCCAGCAGCTTGAAGGATCGGGGTTCCTACGAGCAGTACTTC.

The V call is TRBV5-5, the J call TRBJ1-1, with 8 bases aligning to TRBD1. V lost 3 bases and J lost 4; bases outside the gene matches: 11. This CDR3 has 16 residues. In germline, CDR1 is SGHKS, CDR2 YYEKEE (reference sequence). DNA for the CDR3: TGTGCCAGCAGCTCCGGGCGGGGGACAGGAGTCACTGAAGCTTTCTTT. This codes for CASSSGRGTGVTEAFF.

This chain joins TRBV7-8 and TRBJ1-3; D is uncertain. The germline gives CDR1 SGHVS, CDR2 FQNEAQ. V was pared by 1 base and J by 2 bases, with 12 bases between. This CDR3 is built from 16 residues. The chain's CDR3 is CASSLVRILAGNTIYF. CDR3 coding DNA: TGTGCCAGCAGCTTAGTCCGAATACTCGCTGGAAACACCATATATTTT.

CDR3 in amino acids: CASSRQGNYGYTF. Here the CDR3 DNA reads TGTGCCAGCAGTCGACAGGGAAACTATGGCTACACCTTC. The chain couples TRBV25-1 to TRBJ1-2; 7 bases are shared with TRBD1. The CDR3 loop spans 13 amino acids. Germline CDR1 and CDR2: MGHDK and SYGVNS. Trimming removed 5 bases from V and 2 bases from J; junction bases left unmatched: 2.

The CDR3 coding sequence is TGTGCCAGCAGCTTGAGACCCAGCGAGAGCCTCCAAGAGACCCAGTACTTC. Translating gives CASSLRPSESLQETQYF. V gene TRBV7-2 combines with J gene TRBJ2-5; D gene unclear. CDR1 is SGHTA and CDR2 is FQGNSA in the germline V gene. Trimming shortened V by 3 bases and J by 1 base, and 18 bases separated the two germline ends. This CDR3 has 17 amino acids.

V gene TRBV6-4 combines with J gene TRBJ1-2, with a weak D call TRBD1 (6 bases). Between the trimmed V and J ends, which lost 0 bases and 4 bases, there was a span of 12 bases. Looked up from germline, CDR1 is MRHNA and CDR2 is SNTAGT. The CDR3 runs 15 residues. CDR3 sequence (DNA): TGTGCCAGCAGTGACTCGCCCGAGACAGGCTATGGCTACACCTTC. Translated, it gives CASSDSPETGYGYTF.